These 4 T cell receptor beta chains were all obtained from the same sample, sequenced in a study of blood T cell repertoires in COVID-19. Libraries were prepared by immunoSEQ multiplex PCR; TCRdb keeps only in-frame clonotypes and omits some of them. Of some 200,000 clones in the sample, 70% to 90% were seen once. The sequenced material came from PBMCs or T cells enriched from blood (not recorded which). The source is a woman in her forties with acute COVID-19.

The V and J genes are TRBV9 and TRBJ2-3; 9 bases match TRBD1. CDR3 length: 14 residues. J was trimmed by 6 bases and V by 0 bases; bases with no gene match: 2. Per the germline V gene, CDR1 is SGDLS and CDR2 is YYNGEE. CDR3 nucleotide sequence: TGTGCCAGCAGCGTAGGAGACAGGGGGGATACGCAGTATTTT. It encodes CASSVGDRGDTQYF.

The V call is TRBV4-1, the J call TRBJ1-2; a possible D gene is TRBD1 (5 bases). The CDR3 sequence is 15 residues long. Trimming cost V 3 bases and J 3 bases, with 14 bases left between them. The germline V gene encodes CDR1 MGHRA and CDR2 YSYEKL. This CDR3 is CASSQIPTAHYGYTF. The CDR3 DNA is TGCGCCAGCAGCCAGATCCCGACAGCTCACTATGGCTACACCTTC.

The rearrangement joins TRBV20-1 to TRBJ1-2, with 7 bases lining up with TRBD1. CDR3 size: 14 residues. V was clipped by 3 bases and J by 7 bases; unmatched bases: 11. CDR1 and CDR2 from the germline V gene are DFQATT and SNEGSKA (reference sequence). The CDR3 sequence is CSASPQGFSAGYTF. In DNA, the CDR3 is TGCAGTGCTAGTCCACAGGGGTTTTCTGCTGGCTACACCTTC.

CDR3 bases: TGTGCCAGCAGCTTAGGGGGCATTGGGGAAGCTTTCTTT. It codes for CASSLGGIGEAFF. The chain employs TRBV7-2 and TRBJ1-1; tentative D call: TRBD1 (5 bases). The CDR3 totals 13 residues. Germline lookup yields CDR1 SGHTA and CDR2 FQGNSA. The V gene lost 1 base and the J gene lost 8 bases, with 11 bases spanning the gap.